The 30 T cell receptor beta chains below come from one sample, sequenced in a study of blood T cell repertoires in COVID-19. The data were produced by immunoSEQ multiplex PCR, yet TCRdb's version contains in-frame clones alone and is incomplete. Found here are 220,000 or so clones, under 90% of them singletons; the top ten hold 3% to 4.5%. Sequenced sample: peripheral blood. These receptors all come from an elderly woman with acute or convalescent COVID-19.

V is TRBV28 and J is TRBJ2-7; perhaps TRBD1 as D (5 bases). In germline, CDR1 is MDHEN, CDR2 SYDVKM. V lost 4 bases, J lost 7 bases, and 17 bases lay in between. CDR3 length: 14 amino acids. The DNA for the CDR3 is TGTGCCAGCAGTTCGACAGCACCTACGATGGAGCAGTACTTC. It is translated as CASSSTAPTMEQYF.

The V call is TRBV27, the J call TRBJ1-1; D is unclear. Germline V CDR1 and CDR2: MNHEY, SMNVEV (reference sequence). The CDR3 extends over 15 amino acids. Trimming left V 5 bases short and J 7 bases short, with 20 bases between. CDR3 DNA sequence: TGTGCCAGCAGTCCCGCCCCTTCCGTCCCGGTTGAAGCTTTCTTT. Amino acid sequence: CASSPAPSVPVEAFF.

This chain uses TRBV5-8 with TRBJ1-6, with D possibly being TRBD1 (5 bases). V lost 2 bases to trimming and J lost 5 bases, with 8 bases between them. The CDR3 contains 14 residues. Germline CDR1 is SGHTS and CDR2 is YDEGEE. Here the CDR3 DNA reads TGTGCCAGCAGCTTACAGGAAAATAATTCACCCCTCCACTTT. Translated: CASSLQENNSPLHF.

The rearrangement joins TRBV5-1 to TRBJ1-6; a possible D gene is TRBD1 (5 bases). CDR3 length: 14 residues. The germline CDR1 and CDR2 sequences are SGHRS and YFSETQ. Trimming took 2 bases from V and 6 from J, leaving 9 bases between them. The CDR3 loop is CASSLGESNSPLHF. Here the CDR3 DNA reads TGCGCCAGCAGCTTAGGGGAAAGTAATTCACCCCTCCACTTT.

The chain recombines TRBV12-5 with TRBJ1-2; D gene unclear. Germline V lookup: CDR1 LGHNT, CDR2 FRNRAP. The CDR3 consists of 11 residues. Trimming shortened V by 3 bases and J by 8 bases, and 7 bases separated the two germline ends. The CDR3 loop reads CASGFGRGYTF. The CDR3 nucleotides read TGTGCTAGTGGTTTCGGTCGGGGCTACACCTTC.

V usage is TRBV28 and J usage is TRBJ1-2; D ambiguous. This CDR3 has 13 amino acids. Germline V lookup: CDR1 MDHEN, CDR2 SYDVKM. V lost 5 bases and J lost 3, with 10 bases in between. The CDR3 nucleotides are TGTGCCAGCAGTCCTACTCTCGACTATGGCTACACCTTC. Amino acids: CASSPTLDYGYTF.

The rearrangement uses TRBV4-2 and TRBJ2-1; D may be TRBD1 (6 bases). CDR3 size: 17 residues. Germline CDR1 LGHNA, CDR2 YNFKEQ. The V end was cut by 0 bases, the J end by 0 bases, with 12 bases between. CDR3 sequence reads: CASSQDRQGSSYNEQFF. In DNA form, the CDR3 reads TGTGCCAGCAGCCAAGACAGGCAGGGGAGCTCCTACAATGAGCAGTTCTTC.

The CDR3 DNA sequence: TGTGCCAGCGGGGACCCCAGGGGGAGGAACACTGAAGCTTTCTTT. Its protein product is CASGDPRGRNTEAFF. The chain links TRBV27 to TRBJ1-1; 7 bases match TRBD1. V lost 8 bases to trimming and J lost 1 base; unmatched junction nucleotides: 10. The germline gives CDR1 MNHEY, CDR2 SMNVEV (reference sequence). This CDR3 comprises 15 residues.

The chain carries TRBV19 and TRBJ1-1; D perhaps matches TRBD1 (6 bases). Per germline, CDR1 LNHDA and CDR2 SQIVND (reference sequence). This CDR3 comprises 15 residues. V dropped 5 bases and J dropped 1 base, with 14 bases sitting between them. For the CDR3, the DNA is TGTGCCAGTAGTCCAGCCGGGACACAGAACACTGAAGCTTTCTTT. Translating it yields CASSPAGTQNTEAFF.

CDR3 residues: CAISGTANTEAFF. DNA of the CDR3: TGTGCCATCAGTGGTACAGCGAACACTGAAGCTTTCTTT. The V call is TRBV10-3, the J call TRBJ1-1; no reliable D call. In germline, CDR1 is ENHRY, CDR2 SYGVKD. V was shortened by 4 bases and J by 1 base, with 7 bases between the two germline ends. The CDR3 runs to 13 residues.

The chain combines TRBV5-4 with TRBJ2-5, with 15 bases lining up with TRBD2. Losses at the gene ends were 4 bases for V and 5 bases for J; bases not matched to a gene: 6. The CDR3 is 16 amino acids. Per germline, CDR1 SGHNT and CDR2 YYREEE (reference sequence). The CDR3 DNA is TGTGCCAGCAGCGGCCGGACTAGCGGGGGGGCCGAGACCCAGTACTTC. This sequence encodes CASSGRTSGGAETQYF.

The chain carries TRBV7-9 and TRBJ2-7, with 12 bases matching TRBD2. Looked up from germline, CDR1 is SEHNR and CDR2 is FQNEAQ (reference sequence). The junction had 7 bases not matched to a gene; V was cut back by 4 bases and J by 6 bases. The CDR3 is 15 residues long. The CDR3 region has the DNA TGTGCCAGCAGCTCCACTAGCGGGGGGTCTTTCGAGCAGTACTTC. Its protein product is CASSSTSGGSFEQYF.

The table lists this clone with a count of one. V gene TRBV29-1 combines with J gene TRBJ1-1, with TRBD1 matching 12 bases. Losses at the gene ends were 7 bases for V and 4 bases for J; bases not matched to a gene: 10. Germline-derived CDR1 and CDR2 are SQVTM and ANQGSEA. The CDR3 sequence is 15 residues long. This CDR3 reads CSGEGTGGVGTEAFF. DNA for the CDR3: TGCAGCGGGGAAGGGACAGGGGGCGTAGGCACTGAAGCTTTCTTT. Together with reference TRBV29-1 and TRBJ1-1, the CDR3 gives the full variable domain: SAVISQKPSRDICQRGTSLTIQCQVDSQVTMMFWYRQQPGQSLTLIATANQGSEATYESGFVIDKFPISRPNLTFSTLTVSNMSPEDSSIYLCSGEGTGGVGTEAFFGQGTRLTVV.

This sequence joins TRBV7-8 and TRBJ1-2; 9 positions match TRBD1. Per germline, CDR1 SGHVS and CDR2 FQNEAQ. The CDR3 sequence is 17 residues long. Losses at the gene ends were 4 bases for V and 0 bases for J; bases not matched to a gene: 9. CDR3 bases: TGTGCCAGCAGCTCGGGACAGGGATTAACCGCTAACTATGGCTACACCTTC. It specifies CASSSGQGLTANYGYTF.

The gene calls are TRBV10-3 and TRBJ1-5; 9 nucleotides align to TRBD1. Losses at the gene ends were 3 bases for V and 4 bases for J; bases not matched to a gene: 7. In germline, CDR1 is ENHRY, CDR2 SYGVKD. The CDR3 is 16 amino acids. CDR3 protein: CAISDLDGQGNQPQHF. The CDR3 DNA reads TGTGCCATCAGTGACCTCGACGGACAGGGGAATCAGCCCCAGCATTTT.

The genes are TRBV30 and TRBJ1-1, with D hard to call. Germline values: CDR1 GTSNPN, CDR2 SVGIG (reference sequence). Trimming took 8 bases from V and 8 from J, leaving 21 bases between them. The CDR3 is made up of 13 amino acids. This CDR3 reads CAGKEWAAREAFF. CDR3 sequence (DNA): TGTGCCGGAAAAGAGTGGGCCGCAAGGGAAGCTTTCTTT.

This chain uses TRBV2 with TRBJ1-2, with D unresolved. V lost 6 bases, J lost 4 bases, and 18 bases lay in between. CDR3 length: 15 amino acids. From germline, CDR1 is SNHLY and CDR2 FYNNEI. Here the CDR3 reads CASRALRVASYGYTF. The CDR3 DNA follows: TGTGCCAGCAGGGCCCTGCGGGTCGCGAGCTATGGCTACACCTTC. Combining the CDR3 with reference TRBV2 and TRBJ1-2 gives the whole variable domain EPEVTQTPSHQVTQMGQEVILRCVPISNHLYFYWYRQILGQKVEFLVSFYNNEISEKSEIFDDQFSVERPDGSNFTLKIRSTKLEDSAMYFCASRALRVASYGYTFGSGTRLTVV.

This chain connects TRBV2 to TRBJ2-4; TRBD2 agrees at 7 bases. Germline-derived CDR1 and CDR2 are SNHLY and FYNNEI. The CDR3 spans 15 residues. The junction had 9 bases not matched to a gene; V was cut back by 4 bases and J by 6 bases. The CDR3 sequence: CASSVASGPSNIQYF. The CDR3, as DNA: TGTGCCAGCAGTGTGGCTAGCGGACCGTCAAACATTCAGTACTTC.

This CDR3 is CASSEAGGGNSPLHF. In nucleotides, the CDR3 is TGTGCCAGCAGTGAAGCGGGGGGAGGGAATTCACCCCTCCACTTT. The chain uses TRBV6-4 and TRBJ1-6; the D gene is possibly TRBD1 (5 bases). V was shortened by 3 bases and J by 7 bases, with 13 bases between the two germline ends. This CDR3 has 15 residues. Per the germline V gene, CDR1 is MRHNA and CDR2 is SNTAGT.

This chain links TRBV18 with TRBJ2-3; TRBD2 matches at 7 bases. This CDR3 region has 16 residues. CDR1 KGHSH and CDR2 LQKENI come from the germline V gene. Germline trimming cut 2 bases from V and 1 base from J; bases unmatched to any gene: 6. CDR3 bases: TGTGCCAGCTCACCAATCCCCCGGGGGGGCACAGATACGCAGTATTTT. Translation: CASSPIPRGGTDTQYF. Full variable domain (remainder filled in from reference TRBV18 and TRBJ2-3): NAGVMQNPRHLVRRRGQEARLRCSPMKGHSHVYWYRQLPEEGLKFMVYLQKENIIDESGMPKERFSAEFPKEGPSILRIQQVVRGDSAAYFCASSPIPRGGTDTQYFGPGTRLTVL.

The V gene is TRBV6-5, the J gene TRBJ2-1; D uncertain. Trimming removed 5 bases at V and 7 bases at J, with 9 bases between. Germline-derived CDR1 and CDR2 are MNHEY and SVGAGI. The CDR3 spans 12 residues. CDR3 sequence: CASSPSRNEQFF. The CDR3 bases are TGTGCCAGCAGTCCATCTAGGAATGAGCAGTTCTTC.

The V and J genes are TRBV11-2 and TRBJ2-3, with D perhaps matching TRBD2 (7 bases). Trimming shortened V by 1 base and J by 3 bases, and 14 bases separated the two germline ends. From germline, CDR1 is SGHAT and CDR2 FQNNGV. The CDR3 contains 16 residues. The DNA of the CDR3 is TGTGCCAGCAGCTTAGTCGGCGGGGGCGTAACAGATACGCAGTATTTT. Translation: CASSLVGGGVTDTQYF.

The chain carries TRBV29-1 and TRBJ1-4; possible D gene TRBD1, 5 bases. The CDR3 has 14 residues. CDR1 is SQVTM, CDR2 ANQGSEA, per germline. V dropped 4 bases and J dropped 6 bases, with 15 bases sitting between them. The CDR3 bases are TGCAGCGTTGGGCACTCCAGGGTTCATGAAAAACTGTTTTTT. Amino acids: CSVGHSRVHEKLFF.

This chain joins TRBV12-3 or TRBV12-4 and TRBJ1-2, with D uncertain. Trimming left V 1 base short and J 2 bases short, with 5 bases between. The CDR3 is made up of 13 amino acids. The CDR3 bases are TGTGCCAGCAGTTTAGTACTGAACTATGGCTACACCTTC. It is translated as CASSLVLNYGYTF.

This clone has just a few counts. The CDR3 here is CASSLGLAGADTQYF. The DNA for the CDR3 is TGTGCCAGCAGCTTGGGGCTAGCGGGGGCAGATACGCAGTATTTT. The rearrangement links TRBV7-2 to TRBJ2-3; 10 nucleotides align to TRBD2. V lost 3 bases and J lost 4; bases outside the gene matches: 4. Germline-derived CDR1 and CDR2 are SGHTA and FQGNSA. The CDR3 extends over 15 amino acids.

The chain employs TRBV29-1 and TRBJ2-3; TRBD1 matches at 8 bases. The germline V gene has CDR1 SQVTM and CDR2 ANQGSEA. This CDR3 is 15 amino acids long. The V segment lost 4 bases and the J segment 5 bases; nucleotides outside the gene matches: 11. CDR3 DNA sequence: TGCAGCGTTGGTAGGCCAGGGGGCTTTCTAGATACGCAGTATTTT. Its protein product is CSVGRPGGFLDTQYF.

This clone was counted only a few times. The chain recombines TRBV3-1 (or the pseudogene TRBV3-2) with TRBJ1-2, with D maybe TRBD1 (5 bases). This CDR3 has 18 residues. Germline V CDR1 and CDR2: LGHDT, YNNKEL (reference sequence). Trimming shortened V by 0 bases and J by 6 bases, and 23 bases separated the two germline ends. CDR3 sequence: CASSQEKPRDLTIDGYTF. The CDR3 DNA reads as TGTGCCAGCAGCCAAGAAAAGCCACGGGACTTGACTATCGATGGCTACACCTTC.

This clone was detected only once. The rearrangement links TRBV5-5 to TRBJ2-4, with 7 bases matching TRBD1. This CDR3 is 12 amino acids long. Losses at the gene ends were 4 bases for V and 7 bases for J; bases not matched to a gene: 2. Germline V CDR1 and CDR2: SGHKS, YYEKEE (reference sequence). DNA for the CDR3: TGTGCCAGCAGCGAACAGGGGAACATTCAGTACTTC. Its translation is CASSEQGNIQYF.

This clone occurred once. The V gene is TRBV5-1, the J gene TRBJ1-2, with a possible D match to TRBD1 (5 bases). Germline lookup yields CDR1 SGHRS and CDR2 YFSETQ. The CDR3 runs to 16 residues. Trimming stripped 0 bases from V and 4 bases from J, with 16 bases between. The CDR3 here is CASSLEAQGGPYGYTF. The CDR3 DNA reads as TGCGCCAGCAGCTTGGAGGCGCAGGGAGGTCCCTATGGCTACACCTTC.

The chain has TRBV11-1 and TRBJ1-2; D is uncertain. There are 12 residues in the CDR3. V shed 3 bases and J shed 8 bases, with 10 bases lying between them. Germline values: CDR1 SGHAT, CDR2 FQDESV (reference sequence). CDR3 in amino acids: CASSFGGKGYTF. Written as DNA, the CDR3 is TGTGCCAGCAGCTTTGGCGGCAAAGGCTACACCTTC.